The 25 T cell receptor beta chains below all came from one sample that was sequenced in a study of blood T cell repertoires in COVID-19. Using immunoSEQ multiplex PCR, the repertoire was profiled, and TCRdb retains in-frame clones only, with some absent. The sample consists of 200,000 to 300,000 clones, 80% to 85% of them appearing once. The specimen sequenced was peripheral blood. The receptors originated from a woman in her forties who had recovered from COVID-19.

The V call is TRBV6-6, the J call TRBJ2-5; a weak D match, TRBD1 (6 bases). The germline V gene encodes CDR1 MNHNY and CDR2 SVGAGI (reference sequence). There are 13 residues in the CDR3. Trimming removed 6 bases from V and 3 bases from J, with 11 bases in between. DNA for the CDR3: TGTGCCAGCAGGTCGGACAGAGAAGAGACCCAGTACTTC. Translating it yields CASRSDREETQYF.

V is TRBV6-5 and J is TRBJ2-2; TRBD2 is a possible D gene (5 bases). This CDR3 is built from 14 residues. Germline CDR1 reads MNHEY; CDR2 reads SVGAGI. V was trimmed by 7 bases and J by 5 bases, leaving 14 bases between them. In DNA, the CDR3 is TGTGCCAGCATGCGACGGGGTTGGACCGGGGAGCTGTTTTTT. Protein sequence: CASMRRGWTGELFF.

There are a few counts of this clone. The sample contains more than one DNA sequence encoding this CDR3. This rearrangement joins TRBV7-2 to TRBJ1-1; weak D call: TRBD1 (6 bases). The CDR3 extends over 13 amino acids. Germline-derived CDR1 and CDR2 are SGHTA and FQGNSA. The ends were cut back, 5 bases at V and 1 base at J, with 8 bases in the middle. CDR3 in amino acids: CASSRGQNTEAFF. The CDR3 region has the DNA TGTGCCAGCAGCCGGGGACAGAACACTGAAGCTTTCTTT.

The chain uses TRBV9 and TRBJ2-1; TRBD1 agrees at 8 bases. CDR3 size: 15 residues. The germline gives CDR1 SGDLS, CDR2 YYNGEE. V was pared by 1 base and J by 6 bases, with 6 bases of the junction left unmatched. The CDR3 nucleotides are TGTGCCAGCAGCGTATTGGGACAGGCTTTCAATGAGCAGTTCTTC. This translates into CASSVLGQAFNEQFF.

This clone has a single count. CDR3 coding DNA: TGTGCCAGCAGTAGGCAGGGGAACACTGAAGCTTTCTTT. It codes for CASSRQGNTEAFF. The chain links TRBV6-6 to TRBJ1-1; tentative D call: TRBD1 (5 bases). From germline, CDR1 is MNHNY and CDR2 SVGAGI (reference sequence). Trimming removed 5 bases from V and 1 base from J, with 8 bases in between. The CDR3 runs to 13 residues.

The gene calls are TRBV2 and TRBJ2-1; 9 bases fit TRBD1. From germline, CDR1 is SNHLY and CDR2 FYNNEI. Trimming at V came to 4 bases and at J to 12 bases, leaving 4 bases not matched to a gene. This CDR3 comprises 12 residues. In nucleotides, the CDR3 is TGTGCCAGCAGTGGGACAGGGGAACGGCAGTTCTTC. This sequence encodes CASSGTGERQFF.

This chain uses TRBV2 with TRBJ1-1; D perhaps matches TRBD1 (6 bases). Germline values: CDR1 SNHLY, CDR2 FYNNEI. Trimming took off 5 bases at V and 8 bases at J, with 12 bases between the two ends. The CDR3 is 12 residues long. The CDR3 bases are TGTGCCAGCAGTTACTCTCAGGGGGAAGCTTTCTTT. It codes for CASSYSQGEAFF. The full variable domain, its missing parts supplied by reference TRBV2 and TRBJ1-1, is EPEVTQTPSHQVTQMGQEVILRCVPISNHLYFYWYRQILGQKVEFLVSFYNNEISEKSEIFDDQFSVERPDGSNFTLKIRSTKLEDSAMYFCASSYSQGEAFFGQGTRLTVV.

The chain combines TRBV5-4 with TRBJ2-7; TRBD1 matches at 9 bases. Trimming at V came to 4 bases and at J to 2 bases, leaving 7 bases not matched to a gene. Germline lookup yields CDR1 SGHNT and CDR2 YYREEE (reference sequence). The CDR3 totals 15 residues. CDR3 sequence reads: CASSSSGTGTYEQYF. Written as DNA, the CDR3 is TGTGCCAGCAGCAGCTCCGGGACAGGGACCTACGAGCAGTACTTC.

The rearrangement joins TRBV28 to TRBJ1-5; no clear D gene. CDR1 is MDHEN, CDR2 SYDVKM, per germline. This CDR3 spans 14 amino acids. Trimming pared 6 bases from V and 0 bases from J, leaving 9 bases between. The CDR3 DNA sequence: TGTGCCAGCAGGGGAGGGTATAGCAATCAGCCCCAGCATTTT. It encodes CASRGGYSNQPQHF.

The chain joins TRBV7-2 to TRBJ2-1; possibly TRBD2 for D (5 bases). Per the germline V gene, CDR1 is SGHTA and CDR2 is FQGNSA. The CDR3 consists of 17 residues. The ends were cut back, 0 bases at V and 9 bases at J, with 21 bases in the middle. This CDR3 reads CASSLASPGWGISEQFF. CDR3 coding DNA: TGTGCCAGCAGCTTAGCGTCCCCGGGGTGGGGTATTAGTGAGCAGTTCTTC.

The chain employs TRBV7-2 and TRBJ2-1; 12 nucleotides agree with TRBD1. The J segment lost 7 bases and the V segment lost 4 bases, leaving 5 bases of the junction unmatched. CDR1 and CDR2 (germline): SGHTA, FQGNSA. The CDR3 runs 15 residues. CDR3 protein: CASSSGTGGLNEQFF. The CDR3 region has the DNA TGTGCCAGCAGCTCGGGGACAGGGGGCTTGAATGAGCAGTTCTTC. Looking up the rest from reference TRBV7-2 and TRBJ2-1 gives the full variable domain: GAGVSQSPSNKVTEKGKDVELRCDPISGHTALYWYRQSLGQGLEFLIYFQGNSAPDKSGLPSDRFSAERTGGSVSTLTIQRTQQEDSAVYLCASSSGTGGLNEQFFGPGTRLTVL.

Turning to this clone: Other DNA sequences in this sample translate to the same CDR3. This rearrangement joins TRBV3-1 (or the pseudogene TRBV3-2) to TRBJ1-3; D might be TRBD1 (6 bases). V lost 4 bases and J lost 0, with 7 bases in between. Germline V lookup: CDR1 LGHDT, CDR2 YNNKEL (reference sequence). The CDR3 has 14 amino acids. The CDR3 DNA sequence: TGTGCCAGCAGCCCGGACAGCTCTGGAAACACCATATATTTT. It codes for CASSPDSSGNTIYF.

V and J are TRBV10-3 and TRBJ2-7, with TRBD1 matching 7 bases. V gave up 1 base and J gave up 4 bases; unmatched junction bases: 1. Germline V lookup: CDR1 ENHRY, CDR2 SYGVKD. The CDR3 spans 13 residues. The CDR3 region is CAISEYRGYEQYF. CDR3 sequence (DNA): TGTGCCATCAGTGAGTACAGGGGATACGAGCAGTACTTC.

The chain uses TRBV9 and TRBJ1-3; 7 bases map to TRBD1. With V trimmed by 4 bases and J by 0 bases, 7 bases remained unmatched. Germline CDR1 and CDR2: SGDLS and YYNGEE. The CDR3 totals 16 residues. The CDR3 nucleotides are TGTGCCAGCAGCTTTTCAGGGGGGCACTCTGGAAACACCATATATTTT. As protein: CASSFSGGHSGNTIYF. The variable domain in full, completed from reference TRBV9 and TRBJ1-3, reads DSGVTQTPKHLITATGQRVTLRCSPRSGDLSVYWYQQSLDQGLQFLIQYYNGEERAKGNILERFSAQQFPDLHSELNLSSLELGDSALYFCASSFSGGHSGNTIYFGEGSWLTVV.

The rearrangement joins TRBV28 to TRBJ1-4; tentative D call: TRBD1 (5 bases). Germline V lookup: CDR1 MDHEN, CDR2 SYDVKM. The CDR3 has 14 residues. V lost 7 bases and J lost 5, with 14 bases in between. The chain's CDR3 is CASTAGRRNEKLFF. The CDR3 DNA reads as TGTGCCAGCACCGCGGGACGGCGGAATGAAAAACTGTTTTTT. Based on the CDR3 plus reference TRBV28 and TRBJ1-4, the full variable domain is DVKVTQSSRYLVKRTGEKVFLECVQDMDHENMFWYRQDPGLGLRLIYFSYDVKMKEKGDIPEGYSVSREKKERFSLILESASTNQTSMYLCASTAGRRNEKLFFGSGTQLSVL.

This clone occurred once. V is TRBV30 and J is TRBJ2-2; D is unclear. Germline V gives CDR1 GTSNPN, CDR2 SVGIG (reference sequence). Trimming took 2 bases from V and 1 from J, leaving 8 bases between them. The CDR3 loop spans 14 amino acids. The CDR3 loop reads CAWSPRMNTGELFF. The CDR3 nucleotides are TGTGCCTGGAGTCCCAGGATGAACACCGGGGAGCTGTTTTTT. The complete variable domain, with remaining parts taken from reference TRBV30 and TRBJ2-2, reads SQTIHQWPATLVQPVGSPLSLECTVEGTSNPNLYWYRQAAGRGLQLLFYSVGIGQISSEVPQNLSASRPQDRQFILSSKKLLLSDSGFYLCAWSPRMNTGELFFGEGSRLTVL.

Only a few counts were recorded for this clone. J is TRBJ2-7 and V is TRBV5-4, with TRBD1 identical over 7 bases. The ends lost 4 bases at V and 6 bases at J; junction bases unmatched: 10. Germline loops: CDR1 SGHNT, CDR2 YYREEE (reference sequence). The CDR3 totals 14 residues. CDR3 nucleotide sequence: TGTGCCAGCAGCGTACGGACAGGTACCAGCGAGCAGTACTTC. It is translated as CASSVRTGTSEQYF.

This clone has only one observation. The chain joins TRBV6-5 to TRBJ2-5; no clear D. The V and J ends lost 0 bases and 5 bases respectively, with 10 bases between them. The CDR3 consists of 14 residues. The germline V gene encodes CDR1 MNHEY and CDR2 SVGAGI. DNA of the CDR3: TGTGCCAGCAGTTACTCGGTGACACCCGAGACCCAGTACTTC. Protein product: CASSYSVTPETQYF.

The rearrangement links TRBV29-1 to TRBJ2-7; 10 nucleotides match TRBD2. The CDR3 covers 14 residues. V was pared by 4 bases and J by 3 bases, with 6 bases of the junction left unmatched. Germline CDR1 is SQVTM and CDR2 is ANQGSEA. The CDR3 is CSVVFASGGYEQYF. CDR3 in DNA: TGCAGCGTTGTATTCGCTAGCGGGGGCTACGAGCAGTACTTC.

The chain combines TRBV27 with TRBJ1-2, with 12 bases matching TRBD1. There are 15 residues in the CDR3. J gave up 8 bases and V 6 bases, and 10 bases lay outside the gene matches. Germline values: CDR1 MNHEY, CDR2 SMNVEV (reference sequence). The CDR3 DNA reads as TGTGCCAGCAGACCCTGGGACAGGGGGCGCGGAGGCTACACCTTC. This translates into CASRPWDRGRGGYTF.

The V call is TRBV27, the J call TRBJ1-3; the match to TRBD1 covers 8 bases. The CDR3 covers 15 residues. Germline-derived CDR1 and CDR2 are MNHEY and SMNVEV (reference sequence). Unmatched junction bases numbered 6, after V lost 6 bases and J lost 2 bases. The CDR3 here is CASSRQGSTGNTIYF. In DNA, the CDR3 is TGTGCCAGCAGCAGACAGGGGTCTACTGGAAACACCATATATTTT.

This chain joins TRBV7-9 and TRBJ2-5; 7 bases agree with TRBD1. Germline V gene data show CDR1 as SEHNR and CDR2 as FQNEAQ (reference sequence). The CDR3 extends over 15 amino acids. V lost 10 bases, J lost 3 bases, and 14 bases stayed unmatched. The CDR3 region is CATNVQGEKKETQYF. Written as DNA, the CDR3 is TGTGCCACCAACGTGCAGGGGGAGAAAAAAGAGACCCAGTACTTC.

The V and J genes are TRBV5-4 and TRBJ2-1; 8 nucleotides align to TRBD2. V shed 4 bases and J 5 bases; nucleotides not matched to a gene: 11. The CDR3 sequence is 16 residues long. The V gene's germline CDR1 is SGHNT and CDR2 YYREEE (reference sequence). The CDR3 spells CASSVPLRGVHNEQFF. The CDR3 DNA reads TGTGCCAGCAGCGTCCCCTTGCGGGGGGTCCACAATGAGCAGTTCTTC.

This clone has just a few counts. This chain uses TRBV28 with TRBJ2-7; 8 nucleotides agree with TRBD1. The V segment lost 6 bases and the J segment 2 bases; nucleotides outside the gene matches: 6. Germline CDR1 MDHEN, CDR2 SYDVKM. CDR3 length: 14 residues. CDR3 coding DNA: TGTGCCAGCAGACGGGACAGGTCGACCTACGAGCAGTACTTC. Translated: CASRRDRSTYEQYF.

J is TRBJ2-5 and V is TRBV12-3 or TRBV12-4, with 7 bases aligning to TRBD1. Trimming took 6 bases from V and 5 from J; bases not matched to a gene: 6. This CDR3 is built from 13 residues. CDR3 region: CASSLTGTETQYF. CDR3 DNA sequence: TGTGCCAGCAGCTTGACAGGGACGGAGACCCAGTACTTC.